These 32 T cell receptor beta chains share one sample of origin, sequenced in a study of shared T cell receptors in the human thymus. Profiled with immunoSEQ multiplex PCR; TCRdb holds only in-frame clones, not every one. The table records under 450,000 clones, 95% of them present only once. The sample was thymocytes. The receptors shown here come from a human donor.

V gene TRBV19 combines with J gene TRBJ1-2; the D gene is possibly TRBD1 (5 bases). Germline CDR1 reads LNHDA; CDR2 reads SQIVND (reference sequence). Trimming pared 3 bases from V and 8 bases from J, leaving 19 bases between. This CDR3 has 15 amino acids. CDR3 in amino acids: CASSISGEGQWGYTF. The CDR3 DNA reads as TGTGCCAGTAGTATTAGCGGCGAGGGGCAATGGGGCTACACCTTC. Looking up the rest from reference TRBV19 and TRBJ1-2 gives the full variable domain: DGGITQSPKYLFRKEGQNVTLSCEQNLNHDAMYWYRQDPGQGLRLIYYSQIVNDFQKGDIAEGYSVSREKKESFPLTVTSAQKNPTAFYLCASSISGEGQWGYTFGSGTRLTVV.

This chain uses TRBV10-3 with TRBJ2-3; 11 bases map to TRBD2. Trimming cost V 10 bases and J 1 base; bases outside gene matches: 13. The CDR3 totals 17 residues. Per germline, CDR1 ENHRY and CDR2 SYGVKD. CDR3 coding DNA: TGTGCCACGAGACTAGCGGGACGGGGACCCGGCACAGATACGCAGTATTTT. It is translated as CATRLAGRGPGTDTQYF.

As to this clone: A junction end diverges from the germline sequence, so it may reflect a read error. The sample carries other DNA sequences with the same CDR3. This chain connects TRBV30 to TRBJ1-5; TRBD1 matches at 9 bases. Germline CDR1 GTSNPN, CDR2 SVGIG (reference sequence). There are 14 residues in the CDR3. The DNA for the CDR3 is TGTGCCTGGAGCGGGACAGGGTTCAATCAACCCCAGCATTTT. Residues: CAWSGTGFNQPQHF.

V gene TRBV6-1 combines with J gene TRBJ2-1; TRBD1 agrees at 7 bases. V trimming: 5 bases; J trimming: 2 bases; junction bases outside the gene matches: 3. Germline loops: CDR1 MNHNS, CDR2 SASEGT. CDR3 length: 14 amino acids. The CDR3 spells CASSNGQAYNEQFF. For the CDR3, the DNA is TGTGCCAGCAGTAATGGACAGGCCTACAATGAGCAGTTCTTC.

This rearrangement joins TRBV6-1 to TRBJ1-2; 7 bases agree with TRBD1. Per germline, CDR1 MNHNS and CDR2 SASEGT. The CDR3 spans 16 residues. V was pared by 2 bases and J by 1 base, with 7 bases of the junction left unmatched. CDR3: CASSEYRTGDNYGYTF. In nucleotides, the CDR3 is TGTGCCAGCAGTGAATATCGGACAGGCGATAACTATGGCTACACCTTC.

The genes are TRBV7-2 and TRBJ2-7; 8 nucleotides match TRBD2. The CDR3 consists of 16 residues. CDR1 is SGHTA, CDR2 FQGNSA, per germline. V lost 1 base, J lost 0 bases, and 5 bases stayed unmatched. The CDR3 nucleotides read TGTGCCAGCAGCTTAGTACGGGGGGGCCCCTCCTACGAGCAGTACTTC. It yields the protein CASSLVRGGPSYEQYF.

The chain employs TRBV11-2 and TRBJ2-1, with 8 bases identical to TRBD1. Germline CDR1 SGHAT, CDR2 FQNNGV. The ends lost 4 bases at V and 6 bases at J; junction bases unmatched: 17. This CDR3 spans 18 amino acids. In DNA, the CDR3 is TGTGCCAGCAGCTCAAACAGGGGGGAGCCCGGTTGGCTCAATGAGCAGTTCTTC. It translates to CASSSNRGEPGWLNEQFF.

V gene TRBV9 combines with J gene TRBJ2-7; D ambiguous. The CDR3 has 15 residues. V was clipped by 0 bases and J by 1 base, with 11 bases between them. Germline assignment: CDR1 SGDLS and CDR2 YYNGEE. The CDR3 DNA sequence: TGTGCCAGCAGCGTAGGGGCGGCATCTTCCTACGAGCAGTACTTC. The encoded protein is CASSVGAASSYEQYF.

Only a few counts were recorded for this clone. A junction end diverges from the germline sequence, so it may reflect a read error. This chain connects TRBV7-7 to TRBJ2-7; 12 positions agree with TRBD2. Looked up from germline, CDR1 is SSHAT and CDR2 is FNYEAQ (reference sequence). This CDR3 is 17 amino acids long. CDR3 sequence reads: CASSLSSTSGSENEQYF. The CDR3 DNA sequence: TGTGCTAGCAGCTTATCTTCGACTAGCGGGAGTGAGAACGAGCAGTACTTC. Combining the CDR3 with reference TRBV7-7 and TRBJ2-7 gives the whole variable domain GAGVSQSPRYKVTKRGQDVTLRCDPISSHATLYWYQQALGQGPEFLTYFNYEAQPDKSGLPSDRFSAERPEGSISTLTIQRTEQRDSAMYRCASSLSSTSGSENEQYFGPGTRLTVT.

The chain's CDR3 is CASSFWSDPWSYTF. CDR3 DNA sequence: TGTGCCAGCAGCTTCTGGTCCGATCCATGGAGCTACACCTTC. The V call is TRBV7-2, the J call TRBJ1-2; D uncertain. V lost 3 bases and J 9 bases, leaving 17 bases between the germline ends. Germline CDR1 reads SGHTA; CDR2 reads FQGNSA. The CDR3 is made up of 14 amino acids.

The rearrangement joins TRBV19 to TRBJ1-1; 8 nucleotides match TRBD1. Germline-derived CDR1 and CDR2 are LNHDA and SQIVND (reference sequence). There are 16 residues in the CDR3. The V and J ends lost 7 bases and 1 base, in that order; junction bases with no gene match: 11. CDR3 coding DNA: TGTGCCAGTACCCTAGGGGCAGGGGGCCGGAACACTGAAGCTTTCTTT. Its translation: CASTLGAGGRNTEAFF. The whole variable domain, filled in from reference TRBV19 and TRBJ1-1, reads DGGITQSPKYLFRKEGQNVTLSCEQNLNHDAMYWYRQDPGQGLRLIYYSQIVNDFQKGDIAEGYSVSREKKESFPLTVTSAQKNPTAFYLCASTLGAGGRNTEAFFGQGTRLTVV.

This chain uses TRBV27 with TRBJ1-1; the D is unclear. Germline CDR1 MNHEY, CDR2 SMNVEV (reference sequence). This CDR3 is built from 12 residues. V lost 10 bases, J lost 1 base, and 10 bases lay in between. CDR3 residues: CANHRRNTEAFF. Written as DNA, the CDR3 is TGTGCCAACCACCGACGGAACACTGAAGCTTTCTTT.

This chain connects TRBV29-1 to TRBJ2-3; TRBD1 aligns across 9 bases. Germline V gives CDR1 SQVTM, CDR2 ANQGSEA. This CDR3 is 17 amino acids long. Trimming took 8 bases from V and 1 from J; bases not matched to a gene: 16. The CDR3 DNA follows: TGCAGCACCCGGGGGGTGAGGACAGGGGCCTGCACAGATACGCAGTATTTT. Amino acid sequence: CSTRGVRTGACTDTQYF.

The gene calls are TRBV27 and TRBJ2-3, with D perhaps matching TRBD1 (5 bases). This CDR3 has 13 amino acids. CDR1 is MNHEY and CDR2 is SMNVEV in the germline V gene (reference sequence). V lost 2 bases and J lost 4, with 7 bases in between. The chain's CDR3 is CASSLQGADTQYF. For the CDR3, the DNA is TGTGCCAGCAGTTTACAGGGCGCAGATACGCAGTATTTT.

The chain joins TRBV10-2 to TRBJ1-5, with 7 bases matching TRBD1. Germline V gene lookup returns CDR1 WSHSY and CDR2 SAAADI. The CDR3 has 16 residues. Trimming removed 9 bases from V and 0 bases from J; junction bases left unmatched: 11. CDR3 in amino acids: CARSEGAICSNQPQHF. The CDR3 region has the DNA TGCGCCAGATCCGAGGGGGCAATATGTAGCAATCAGCCCCAGCATTTT.

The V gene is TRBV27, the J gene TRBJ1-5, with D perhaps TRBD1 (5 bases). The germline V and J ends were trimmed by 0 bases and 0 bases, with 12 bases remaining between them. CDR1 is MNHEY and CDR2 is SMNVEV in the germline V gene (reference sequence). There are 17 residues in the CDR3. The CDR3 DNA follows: TGTGCCAGCAGTTTATCAAGGGGAACTTATAGCAATCAGCCCCAGCATTTT. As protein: CASSLSRGTYSNQPQHF.

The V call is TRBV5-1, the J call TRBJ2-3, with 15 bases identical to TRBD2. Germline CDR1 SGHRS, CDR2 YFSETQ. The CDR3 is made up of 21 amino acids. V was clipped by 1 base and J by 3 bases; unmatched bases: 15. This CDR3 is CASSLHSGTSGRPIGTDTQYF. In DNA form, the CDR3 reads TGCGCCAGCAGCTTGCACTCCGGGACTAGCGGGAGGCCTATCGGAACAGATACGCAGTATTTT.

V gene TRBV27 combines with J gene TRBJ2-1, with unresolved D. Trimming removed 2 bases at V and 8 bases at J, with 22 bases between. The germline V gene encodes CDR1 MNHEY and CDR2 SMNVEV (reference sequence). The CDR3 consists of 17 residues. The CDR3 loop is CASSLEVGSTVPDEQFF. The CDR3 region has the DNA TGTGCCAGCAGTTTAGAGGTCGGCTCGACTGTACCCGATGAGCAGTTCTTC.

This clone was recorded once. CDR3: CASKVTSGRVDTQYF. CDR3 DNA sequence: TGTGCCAGCAAAGTGACTAGCGGGAGAGTAGATACGCAGTATTTT. The chain recombines TRBV2 with TRBJ2-3, with 12 bases matching TRBD2. This CDR3 contains 15 residues. V trimming: 7 bases; J trimming: 5 bases; junction bases outside the gene matches: 7. Germline V gene data show CDR1 as SNHLY and CDR2 as FYNNEI.

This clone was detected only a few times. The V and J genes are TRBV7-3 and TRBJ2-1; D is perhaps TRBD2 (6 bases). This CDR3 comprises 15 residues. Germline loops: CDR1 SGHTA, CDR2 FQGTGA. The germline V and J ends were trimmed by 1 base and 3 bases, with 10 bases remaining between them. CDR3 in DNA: TGTGCCAGCAGCTTAAAGGGAGGAAACTACAATGAGCAGTTCTTC. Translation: CASSLKGGNYNEQFF.

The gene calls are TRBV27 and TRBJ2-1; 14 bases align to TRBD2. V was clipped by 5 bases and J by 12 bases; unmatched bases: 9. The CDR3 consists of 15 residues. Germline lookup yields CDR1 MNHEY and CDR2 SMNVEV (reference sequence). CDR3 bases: TGTGCCAGCAGTCCGCGGACTAGCGGGAGGTTAGGGCAGTTCTTC. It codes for CASSPRTSGRLGQFF.

CDR3 nucleotide sequence: TGTGCCAGCAGTGAAGCCGGGGAGGCCTATAGCAATCAGCCCCAGCATTTT. It codes for CASSEAGEAYSNQPQHF. The gene calls are TRBV6-1 and TRBJ1-5; D ambiguous. CDR3 size: 17 residues. Germline V gene lookup returns CDR1 MNHNS and CDR2 SASEGT. Trimming pared 0 bases from V and 0 bases from J, leaving 12 bases between.

The CDR3 sequence is CASSLWGIGTGELFF. Here the CDR3 DNA reads TGTGCCAGCAGCTTATGGGGGATAGGCACCGGGGAGCTGTTTTTT. The V gene is TRBV7-8, the J gene TRBJ2-2, with D tentatively TRBD1 or TRBD2 (5 bases each). V lost 2 bases, J lost 4 bases, and 11 bases lay in between. The germline V gene has CDR1 SGHVS and CDR2 FQNEAQ. The CDR3 contains 15 residues.

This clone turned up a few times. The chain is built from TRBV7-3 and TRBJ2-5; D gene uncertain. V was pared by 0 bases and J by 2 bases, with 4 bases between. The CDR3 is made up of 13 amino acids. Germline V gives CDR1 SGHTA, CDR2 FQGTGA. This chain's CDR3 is CASSLTLQETQYF. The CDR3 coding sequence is TGTGCCAGCAGCTTAACTCTACAAGAGACCCAGTACTTC.

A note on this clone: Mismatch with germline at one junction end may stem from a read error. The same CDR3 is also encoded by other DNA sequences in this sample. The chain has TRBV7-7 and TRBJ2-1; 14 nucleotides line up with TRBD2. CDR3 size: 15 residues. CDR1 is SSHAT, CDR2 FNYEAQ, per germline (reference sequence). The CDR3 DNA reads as TGTGCTAGCAGCCCGGGACTAGCGGGAGTCAATGAGCAGTTCTTC. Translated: CASSPGLAGVNEQFF.

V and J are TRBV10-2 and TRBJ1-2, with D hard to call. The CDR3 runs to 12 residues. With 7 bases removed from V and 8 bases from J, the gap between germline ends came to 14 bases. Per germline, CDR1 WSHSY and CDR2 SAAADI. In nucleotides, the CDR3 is TGCGCCAGCATTGCCGATTTGGGGGGCTACACCTTC. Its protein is CASIADLGGYTF.

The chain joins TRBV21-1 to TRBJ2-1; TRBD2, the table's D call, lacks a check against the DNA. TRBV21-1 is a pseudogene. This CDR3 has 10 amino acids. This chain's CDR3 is CASRANEQFF. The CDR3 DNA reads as TGTGCCAGCCGAGCAAATGAGCAGTTCTTC.

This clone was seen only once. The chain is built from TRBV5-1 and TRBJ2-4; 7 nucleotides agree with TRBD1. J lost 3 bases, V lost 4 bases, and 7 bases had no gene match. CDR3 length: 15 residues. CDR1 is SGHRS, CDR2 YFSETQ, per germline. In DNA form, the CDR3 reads TGCGCCAGCAGCCGGACAGGTGCCCTCAAAAACATTCAGTACTTC. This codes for CASSRTGALKNIQYF.

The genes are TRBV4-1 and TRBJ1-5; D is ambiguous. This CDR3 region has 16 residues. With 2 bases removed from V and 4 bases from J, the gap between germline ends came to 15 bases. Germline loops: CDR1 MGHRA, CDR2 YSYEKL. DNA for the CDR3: TGCGCCAGCAGCCAAAGGCCACGGGCCTCTAATCAGCCCCAGCATTTT. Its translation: CASSQRPRASNQPQHF.

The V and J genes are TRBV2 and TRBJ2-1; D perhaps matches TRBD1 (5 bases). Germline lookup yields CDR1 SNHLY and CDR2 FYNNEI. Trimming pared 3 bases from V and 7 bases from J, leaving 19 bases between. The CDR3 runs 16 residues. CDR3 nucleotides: TGTGCCAGCAGTGATAAACCGACAGATAGATCGAATGAGCAGTTCTTC. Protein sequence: CASSDKPTDRSNEQFF.

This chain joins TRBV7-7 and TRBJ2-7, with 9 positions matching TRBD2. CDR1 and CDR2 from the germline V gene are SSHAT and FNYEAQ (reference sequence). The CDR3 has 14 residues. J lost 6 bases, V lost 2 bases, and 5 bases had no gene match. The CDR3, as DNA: TGTGCCAGCAGCTTAAATAGCGGGAGTCGCGAGCAGTACTTC. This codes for CASSLNSGSREQYF.

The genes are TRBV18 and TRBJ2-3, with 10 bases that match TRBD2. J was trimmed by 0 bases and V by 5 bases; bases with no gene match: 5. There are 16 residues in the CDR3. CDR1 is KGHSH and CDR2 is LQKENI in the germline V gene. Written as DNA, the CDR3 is TGTGCCAGCTCAGCTCTAGCGGGAGCTAGCACAGATACGCAGTATTTT. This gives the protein CASSALAGASTDTQYF.